A selection of T cell receptor beta chains follows, all from one sample in a study of CD8+ T cells in alopecia areata. Produced via immunoSEQ multiplex PCR; TCRdb's table is partial and in-frame only. The repertoire holds more than 95,000 clones, with about three fifths as singletons. The sequencing here drew on CD8+ T cells sorted from blood, taken at week 4, from a patient treated with tofacitinib. Every receptor here comes from a human donor with alopecia areata. CDR3s include the opening cysteine and the closing phenylalanine or tryptophan. The D gene is left open where the match is weak. Rows may omit the clone size; those that give it use once, few, many or a size class.

D gene	CDR3 length	V gene	J gene	clone size	CDR3 protein	CDR3 DNA
TRBD1	13	TRBV5-1	TRBJ2-7	-	CASSSAGTGSMYF	TGCGCCAGCAGCTCGGCTGGGACAGGGAGTATGTACTTC
-	13	TRBV29-1	TRBJ2-2	-	CSVRDLNTGELFF	TGCAGCGTTCGGGACTTAAACACCGGGGAGCTGTTTTTT
-	17	TRBV5-6	TRBJ2-3	-	CASSLSLAGSGSDTQYF	TGTGCCAGCAGCCTGTCCCTCGCGGGGAGTGGCTCAGATACGCAGTATTTT
-	13	TRBV7-2	TRBJ1-2	once	CASRGPASYGYTF	TGTGCCAGCAGGGGCCCTGCTAGCTATGGCTACACCTTC
-	11	TRBV2	TRBJ2-1	once	CASASLGEQFF	TGTGCCAGCGCCTCGTTGGGTGAGCAGTTCTTC
TRBD1	16	TRBV7-9	TRBJ1-1	once	CASSRARDSMNTEAFF	TGTGCCAGCAGCCGTGCTCGGGACAGCATGAACACTGAAGCTTTCTTT
TRBD1	16	TRBV15	TRBJ1-5	-	CATSSFPGTGNQPQHF	TGTGCCACCAGCAGCTTCCCCGGGACAGGCAATCAGCCCCAGCATTTT
-	14	TRBV25-1	TRBJ2-3	-	CASSELLGTDTQYF	TGTGCCAGCAGTGAACTTCTGGGGACAGATACGCAGTATTTT
-	14	TRBV2	TRBJ1-1	-	CASSEPRRGTEAFF	TGTGCCAGCAGTGAACCCCGCAGGGGCACTGAAGCTTTCTTT
-	14	TRBV4-1	TRBJ1-1	-	CASSQVQGRTEAFF	TGCGCCAGCAGCCAAGTTCAGGGGCGGACTGAAGCTTTCTTT
-	18	TRBV29-1	TRBJ2-6	-	CSVGDSVLPIPGANVLTF	TGCAGCGTTGGAGACAGCGTCCTCCCCATCCCTGGGGCCAACGTCCTGACTTTC
-	14	TRBV27	TRBJ1-6	-	CASSPPILGEPLHF	TGTGCCAGCAGTCCGCCGATCCTGGGGGAGCCCCTCCACTTT
TRBD2	15	TRBV9	TRBJ2-7	-	CASSVAGGGVYEQYF	TGTGCCAGCAGCGTAGCGGGCGGGGGAGTGTACGAGCAGTACTTC
TRBD1	13	TRBV28	TRBJ1-5	-	CASSFPGGRSQHF	TGTGCCAGCAGTTTCCCAGGGGGAAGGTCCCAGCATTTT
TRBD1	15	TRBV7-9	TRBJ1-2	-	CASSETGGSDYGYTF	TGTGCCAGCAGCGAAACAGGGGGCTCCGACTATGGCTACACCTTC
TRBD1	12	TRBV30	TRBJ2-1	-	CAWSGTGDEQFF	TGTGCCTGGTCCGGGACAGGAGATGAGCAGTTCTTC
TRBD1	14	TRBV29-1	TRBJ1-2	-	CSVDYPGGNYGYTF	TGCAGCGTTGATTACCCAGGGGGAAACTATGGCTACACCTTC
-	14	TRBV13	TRBJ1-2	-	CASSAGEIHYGYTF	TGTGCCAGCAGCGCGGGGGAAATCCACTATGGCTACACCTTC
-	14	TRBV4-1	TRBJ2-7	-	CASSQFAGLYEQYF	TGCGCCAGCAGCCAATTCGCAGGGCTCTACGAGCAGTACTTC
-	14	TRBV27	TRBJ1-5	few	CASSSDSERQPQHF	TGTGCCAGCAGTTCGGACAGTGAGAGGCAGCCCCAGCATTTT
TRBD1	13	TRBV29-1	TRBJ1-2	once	CSVEGQGARGYTF	TGCAGCGTTGAGGGACAGGGGGCCAGAGGCTACACCTTC
-	13	TRBV9	TRBJ1-3	-	CASRELSGNTIYF	TGTGCCAGCAGGGAGTTGTCTGGAAACACCATATATTTT
-	14	TRBV9	TRBJ2-1	-	CASSSWGDSREQFF	TGTGCCAGCAGCTCTTGGGGGGACAGCCGAGAGCAGTTCTTC
-	12	TRBV29-1	TRBJ2-3	few	CSVEKVPRTQYF	TGCAGCGTTGAGAAGGTTCCGAGGACGCAGTATTTT
-	11	TRBV6-5	TRBJ1-2	-	CASSENLRHTF	TGTGCCAGCAGTGAAAACTTACGGCACACCTTC
-	19	TRBV21-1	TRBJ2-5	-	CASSNSRPGTSKGQETQYF	TGTGCCAGCAGCAACTCCCGCCCGGGGACTAGCAAGGGACAAGAGACCCAGTACTTC
TRBD2	15	TRBV7-6	TRBJ2-3	-	CASSSLAGGTDTQYF	TGTGCCAGCAGCTCCTTAGCGGGGGGCACAGATACGCAGTATTTT
TRBD1	13	TRBV30	TRBJ1-2	few	CAYRGQGNYGYTF	TGTGCCTACCGAGGACAGGGAAACTATGGCTACACCTTC
-	11	TRBV29-1	TRBJ2-7	-	CSVEEGSEQYF	TGCAGCGTGGAGGAGGGTAGCGAGCAGTACTTC
-	12	TRBV13	TRBJ2-3	few	CASSSGTNTQYF	TGTGCCAGCAGCTCGGGGACCAATACGCAGTATTTT
-	12	TRBV30	TRBJ2-7	few	CAWRGRSYEQYF	TGTGCCTGGAGGGGTAGGTCCTACGAGCAGTACTTC
-	12	TRBV29-1	TRBJ1-6	-	CSVEGNNSPLHF	TGCAGCGTTGAGGGGAATAATTCACCCCTCCACTTT
-	16	TRBV6-5	TRBJ2-7	-	CASSYMAEQAPNEQYF	TGTGCCAGCAGTTATATGGCCGAACAGGCCCCCAACGAGCAGTACTTC
-	13	TRBV29-1	TRBJ2-3	-	CSEQGKYTDTQYF	TGCAGCGAGCAGGGAAAATACACAGATACGCAGTATTTT
-	11	TRBV5-6	TRBJ2-5	-	CASSHEETQYF	TGTGCCAGCAGCCATGAAGAGACCCAGTACTTC
TRBD1	14	TRBV29-1	TRBJ2-7	-	CSVALPRGSYEQYF	TGCAGCGTCGCACTACCCAGGGGGTCCTACGAGCAGTACTTC
TRBD2	15	TRBV29-1	TRBJ2-7	few	CSVPGWGGKSNEQYF	TGCAGCGTGCCCGGGTGGGGAGGGAAGTCGAACGAGCAGTACTTC
-	11	TRBV30	TRBJ1-1	few	CAWSVGAEAFF	TGTGCCTGGAGTGTCGGGGCTGAAGCTTTCTTT
-	15	TRBV28	TRBJ2-4	-	CASSPPQRAKNIQYF	TGTGCCAGCAGTCCGCCCCAGCGAGCCAAAAACATTCAGTACTTC
-	15	TRBV21-1	TRBJ2-5	few	CASSKGREYQETQYF	TGTGCCAGCAGCAAAGGACGGGAGTACCAAGAGACCCAGTACTTC
-	12	TRBV11-3	TRBJ2-1	few	CASSPRGFEQFF	TGTGCCAGCAGCCCCCGGGGGTTTGAGCAGTTCTTC
-	11	TRBV20-1	TRBJ2-7	-	CSARRGYEQYF	TGCAGTGCTCGTCGAGGGTACGAGCAGTACTTC
-	14	TRBV29-1	TRBJ2-7	-	CSVEGSRVWGEQYF	TGCAGCGTTGAGGGGTCTAGGGTTTGGGGCGAGCAGTACTTC
-	15	TRBV7-9	TRBJ2-5	-	CASSPRDIQQETQYF	TGTGCCAGCAGCCCGAGGGACATCCAACAAGAGACCCAGTACTTC
-	13	TRBV28	TRBJ2-7	-	CANPVPPWNEQYF	TGTGCCAACCCGGTCCCCCCGTGGAACGAGCAGTACTTC
TRBD2	17	TRBV9	TRBJ2-3	-	CASSVGLSGVSTDTQYF	TGTGCCAGCAGCGTAGGTCTTAGCGGGGTTAGCACAGATACGCAGTATTTT
-	14	TRBV7-9	TRBJ2-1	-	CASKGLALGNEQFF	TGTGCCAGCAAGGGGCTAGCCCTAGGAAATGAGCAGTTCTTC
-	13	TRBV11-2	TRBJ1-1	-	CASSNGVHTEAFF	TGTGCCAGCAGTAACGGCGTCCACACTGAAGCTTTCTTT
TRBD2	16	TRBV30	TRBJ2-7	-	CAWSAGSGGRSYEQYF	TGTGCCTGGTCAGCAGGGAGCGGGGGCCGATCCTACGAGCAGTACTTC
TRBD1	15	TRBV6-1	TRBJ1-2	-	CASRPLPGGDYGYTF	TGTGCCAGCAGACCCCTTCCAGGGGGCGACTATGGCTACACCTTC
-	14	TRBV30	TRBJ2-2	-	CAWSGLGNTGELFF	TGTGCCTGGAGCGGACTGGGGAATACCGGGGAGCTGTTTTTT
-	15	TRBV4-1	TRBJ1-1	-	CASSQDTGANTEAFF	TGCGCCAGCAGCCAAGATACAGGAGCGAACACTGAAGCTTTCTTT